The rows below give T cell receptor beta chains drawn from one sample of a study of blood T cell repertoires in COVID-19. Profiled with immunoSEQ multiplex PCR; TCRdb holds only in-frame clones, not every one. This table holds tens of thousands of clones, about 88% found once. Material for sequencing was peripheral blood. The source of these receptors is a human donor in a cohort sampled during active COVID-19. The CDR3 runs from the conserved cysteine through the conserved F or W. A D gene is named only where the DNA matches it firmly. Only part of the rows carry a size: once, few, many, or a class if the clone is expanded.

d_gene	abundance	v_gene	j_gene	CDR3nt	CDR3aa
NA	NA	TRBV18	TRBJ1-1	TGTGCCAGCTCAACACAGGCGGACACTGAAGCTTTCTTT	CASSTQADTEAFF
NA	NA	TRBV6-2/TRBV6-3	TRBJ2-3	TGTGCCAGCAGTCAAACCGGGTCTAAGGGCACAGATACGCAGTATTTT	CASSQTGSKGTDTQYF
NA	NA	TRBV28	TRBJ1-1	TGTGCCAGCAGTTTATGGAAAGGGCAGGGGTTCACTGAAGCTTTCTTT	CASSLWKGQGFTEAFF
NA	NA	TRBV5-3	TRBJ1-3	TGTGCCAGAAGTCCAGCAGGGGAAATTGCAAACACCATATATTTT	CARSPAGEIANTIYF
TRBD1	once	TRBV5-6	TRBJ1-1	TGTGCCAGCAGCTCGGGTACAGGGGGCGCGTTGAGCACTGAAGCTTTCTTT	CASSSGTGGALSTEAFF
NA	NA	TRBV5-1	TRBJ1-4	TGCGCCAGCAGCTTACAGGGTAAAAGGGAAGAAAAACTGTTTTTT	CASSLQGKREEKLFF
TRBD2	NA	TRBV5-6	TRBJ2-1	TGTGCCAGCAGTTTAACTAGCGGGAGGGTTAACAATGAGCAGTTCTTC	CASSLTSGRVNNEQFF
NA	few	TRBV3-1/TRBV3-2	TRBJ1-1	TGTGCCAGCAGCGGGGAGTTGAACACTGAAGCTTTCTTT	CASSGELNTEAFF
TRBD2	few	TRBV18	TRBJ2-7	TGTGCCAGCTCACCAGGGGGACTAGCCGGGGCGAAGGCCTACGAGCAGTACTTC	CASSPGGLAGAKAYEQYF
NA	NA	TRBV19	TRBJ2-2	TGTGCCAGTAGTATAAGAGGCACCGGGGAGCTGTTTTTT	CASSIRGTGELFF
NA	NA	TRBV5-1	TRBJ2-3	TGCGCCAGCAGCTTGTTCGGCAGGGCAAGCACAGATACGCAGTATTTT	CASSLFGRASTDTQYF
NA	NA	TRBV7-2	TRBJ1-1	TGTGCCAGCAGCCGCGGGGCGGGCATGAACACTGAAGCTTTCTTT	CASSRGAGMNTEAFF
TRBD1	NA	TRBV2	TRBJ2-1	TGTGCCAGCAGGAGACAGGGGGTCGATGAGCAGTTCTTC	CASRRQGVDEQFF
TRBD1	once	TRBV19	TRBJ1-1	TGTGCCAGTAGTTCCAGGGGGAGGACTGAAGCTTTCTTT	CASSSRGRTEAFF
TRBD1	NA	TRBV29-1	TRBJ2-1	TGCAGCGTAAGACAGGGAAACAATGAGCAGTTCTTC	CSVRQGNNEQFF
NA	NA	TRBV5-1	TRBJ2-1	TGCGCCAGCAGCTTGGGGCTTTCCTACAATGAGCAGTTCTTC	CASSLGLSYNEQFF
NA	NA	TRBV9	TRBJ1-5	TGTGCCAGCAGCGTAGGGGGTGGGGCAGCTAGTTGTCAGCCCCAGCATTTT	CASSVGGGAASCQPQHF